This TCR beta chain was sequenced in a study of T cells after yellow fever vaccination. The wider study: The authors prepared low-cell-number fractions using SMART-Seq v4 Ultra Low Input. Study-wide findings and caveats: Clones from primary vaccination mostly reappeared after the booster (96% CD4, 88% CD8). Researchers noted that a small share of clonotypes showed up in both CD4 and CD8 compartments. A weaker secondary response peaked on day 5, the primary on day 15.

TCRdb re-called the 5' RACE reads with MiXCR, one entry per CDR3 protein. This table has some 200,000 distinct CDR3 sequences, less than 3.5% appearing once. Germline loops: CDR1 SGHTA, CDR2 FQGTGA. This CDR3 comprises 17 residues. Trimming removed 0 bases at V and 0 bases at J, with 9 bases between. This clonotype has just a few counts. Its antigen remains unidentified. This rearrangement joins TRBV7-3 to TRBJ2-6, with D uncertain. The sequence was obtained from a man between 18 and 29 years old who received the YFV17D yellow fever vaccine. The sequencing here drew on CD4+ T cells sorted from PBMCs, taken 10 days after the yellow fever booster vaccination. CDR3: CASSLTPHGSGANVLTF. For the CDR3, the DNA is TGTGCCAGCAGCTTAACCCCACACGGCTCTGGGGCCAACGTCCTGACTTTC.